This T cell receptor beta chain originates from a study of T cells expressing NK-cell markers. General study points: Whether expanded NKG2C+ T cell clones recognized HCMV stayed uncertain. In roughly six donors, dominant NKG2C+ clonotypes were roughly 1.0-8% of CD8+ T cells.

This CDR3 region has 12 residues. Germline values: CDR1 SQVTM, CDR2 ANQGSEA. Turning to this clonotype: Its target is not known.

TCRdb processed the 5' RACE reads again and assigns one entry to each CDR3 protein, with no DNA. Its listing shows about 370,000 distinct CDR3 sequences. Sequenced sample: blood T cells: a sorted CD56 or NKG2C T cell subset, CD4+ or CD8+ T cells, or bulk PBMC T cells (not recorded which). The chain uses TRBV29-1 and TRBJ1-1. The sequence came from a woman between 45 and 65 years old in good health. The CDR3 here is CSGGMGLTEAFF.